These T cell receptor beta chains were read from a single sample in a study of beta chain features in type 1 diabetes. Here immunoSEQ multiplex PCR was the method, and the copy in TCRdb shows in-frame clones only, minus some. The table lists 200,000 to 250,000 clones, approximately 11% of them singletons, with approximately 1.5% in the top ten. The material sequenced was central memory CD4+ T cells from blood. The receptor source for this set is a man between 18 and 35 years old in good health. Each CDR3 is given with its conserved first and last residue. Clone size is given for some rows only: seen once, a few or many times, or a class if the clone is expanded.

V	size	J	CDR3
TRBV6-5	-	TRBJ2-5	CASTGLETQYF
TRBV5-1	many	TRBJ1-2	CASSVPGQGTHGYTF
TRBV15	-	TRBJ1-1	CATSRDGGANTEAFF
TRBV4-3	few	TRBJ1-5	CASSQDFGPRQPQHF
TRBV11-2	few	TRBJ2-1	CASSLYASSYNEQFF
TRBV28	few	TRBJ1-3	CASTPGHGSGNTIYF
TRBV13	many	TRBJ2-7	CASSLVTTYPISYEQYF
TRBV9	-	TRBJ2-3	CASSVQGRGTDTQYF
TRBV27	many	TRBJ2-3	CASSSPGGYTDTQYF
TRBV7-2	-	TRBJ2-1	CASSLQGLGSYNEQFF
TRBV4-2	few	TRBJ2-2	CASSRLGEGTGELFF
TRBV30	many	TRBJ2-2	CAWSRLAITGELFF
TRBV14	-	TRBJ2-7	CASSRSGEQYF
TRBV14	many	TRBJ1-2	CASSHLQQGPNYGYTF
TRBV28	few	TRBJ2-7	CASSPNGSGSYEQYF
TRBV19	-	TRBJ2-1	CARRTGTETYNEQFF
TRBV5-1	-	TRBJ2-6	CASSRTRDSFSGANVLTF
TRBV7-9	-	TRBJ2-3	CASSMTSGSSTDTQYF
TRBV7-9	few	-	CASSLMRAGSEQYF
TRBV30	-	TRBJ1-3	CAWRTGGSENTIYF
TRBV10-3	few	TRBJ2-3	CAISEGAAGGSTDTQYF
TRBV15	few	TRBJ2-5	CATSIGPNPGETQYF
TRBV30	-	TRBJ2-7	CAWLTPGTSDEQYF
TRBV10-3	-	TRBJ2-5	CAISGQGEVETQYF
TRBV5-6	-	TRBJ2-5	CASSDSAGDLETQYF
TRBV25-1	-	TRBJ2-3	CASSELPGAASNTQYF
TRBV9	-	TRBJ1-1	CASSPRGDTEAFF
TRBV29-1	-	TRBJ2-2	CSANRGTGELFF
TRBV7-9	-	TRBJ2-3	CASIEQREATSTDTQYF
TRBV7-8	-	TRBJ2-1	CASSLDRGWNEQFF
TRBV29-1	few	TRBJ2-5	CSGWTGLVWETQYF
TRBV25-1	-	TRBJ2-1	CASSGGRDSHNEQFF
TRBV5-1	few	TRBJ2-3	CASSLTRTHDTQYF
TRBV7-2	few	TRBJ2-7	CASSLDRASYEQYF
TRBV5-1	-	TRBJ2-5	CASSTLTETQYF
TRBV18	many	TRBJ2-2	CASSPLGLAAGELFF
TRBV6-5	-	TRBJ1-2	CASSVKETAYGYTF
TRBV30	many	TRBJ2-1	CAWKGLARGNEQFF
TRBV7-9	-	TRBJ2-7	CASSRRGRSDEQYF
TRBV30	few	TRBJ1-5	CAWSARGGQPQHF
TRBV7-8	-	TRBJ2-7	CASSLAGGRDYEQYF
TRBV2	-	TRBJ2-3	CASSLLAGLTDTQYF
TRBV5-6	many	TRBJ2-1	CASSLRTSGSFRNEQFF
TRBV7-8	few	TRBJ1-4	CASSAGGGFNEKLFF
TRBV9	few	TRBJ2-3	CASSVSSYTDTQYF
TRBV7-2	-	TRBJ2-2	CASSLRRDRAAGELFF
TRBV25-1	-	TRBJ1-2	CASNRNGQAYGYTF
TRBV4-3	few	TRBJ2-1	CASSYRGRYNEQFF
TRBV30	-	TRBJ1-5	CAWSVTGGGQPQHF
TRBV30	few	TRBJ2-7	CAWSVIGQGYEQYF
TRBV29-1	many	TRBJ2-6	CSVGGTSGTGANVLTF
TRBV7-2	few	TRBJ2-1	CASSKLAGGPGEQFF
TRBV4-3	-	TRBJ2-3	CASSQGEGADTQYF
TRBV5-4	many	TRBJ1-1	CASRTGGKTEAFF
TRBV7-8	-	TRBJ2-1	CASSSRETGTSGNNEQFF
TRBV30	-	TRBJ1-5	CALGSHTGGGNQPQHF
TRBV2	-	TRBJ2-5	CASSASKETQYF
TRBV7-2	-	TRBJ2-7	CASSSRTSGGPYEQYF
TRBV7-9	few	TRBJ1-4	CASSRDRGNEKLFF